One TCR beta chain is described in this entry. Its antigen is unidentified. It may be a read error: a sequence one base away is much more abundant. This record belongs to a study of spatial heterogeneity in lung cancer. Across the whole study: The cohort: around 77 early-stage, untreated non-small cell lung cancer patients. Fewer alpha-chain than beta-chain sequences were consistently detected. Study-wide results and limits: At tumor resection, ubiquitous expanded TCRs were detected in blood more often than later.

Noted time point: blood at routine non-recurrence follow-up after resection. Unsorted whole RNA of tumor, nontumor lung or frozen PBMC was sequenced. Single TCR cDNA molecules each had their own unique molecular identifier. MiXCR, run by TCRdb on the 5' RACE reads, gives a single entry per CDR3 protein. The top ten hold over 15% of the sample, which has around 110,000 distinct CDR3 sequences, over 9% seen once. This receptor was taken from a male donor with early-stage non-small cell lung cancer. Sequences were derived from PBMCs, sampled at follow-up.

In DNA, the CDR3 is TGTGGCAGCAGCCGACTAGCACGGGGGGCCCACTACGAGCAGTACTTC. It yields the protein CGSSRLARGAHYEQYF. The rearrangement links TRBV9 to TRBJ2-7; D is possibly TRBD2 (7 bases). CDR1 and CDR2 (germline): SGDLS, YYNGEE. This CDR3 spans 16 amino acids. The full variable domain, completed using reference TRBV9 and TRBJ2-7, is DSGVTQTPKHLITATGQRVTLRCSPRSGDLSVYWYQQSLDQGLQFLIQYYNGEERAKGNILERFSAQQFPDLHSELNLSSLELGDSALYFCGSSRLARGAHYEQYFGPGTRLTVT.